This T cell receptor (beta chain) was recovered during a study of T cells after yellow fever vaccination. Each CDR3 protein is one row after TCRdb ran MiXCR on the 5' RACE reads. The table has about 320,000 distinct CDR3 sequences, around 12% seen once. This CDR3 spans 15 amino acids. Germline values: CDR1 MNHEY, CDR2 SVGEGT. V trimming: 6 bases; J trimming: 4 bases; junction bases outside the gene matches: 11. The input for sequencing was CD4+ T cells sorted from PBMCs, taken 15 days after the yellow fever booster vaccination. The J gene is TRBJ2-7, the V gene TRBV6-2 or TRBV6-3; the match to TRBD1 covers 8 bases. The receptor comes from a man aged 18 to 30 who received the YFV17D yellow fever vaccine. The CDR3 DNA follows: TGTGCCAGCAGACGCCAGGGGGCCGTCGGGTACGAGCAGTACTTC. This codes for CASRRQGAVGYEQYF.